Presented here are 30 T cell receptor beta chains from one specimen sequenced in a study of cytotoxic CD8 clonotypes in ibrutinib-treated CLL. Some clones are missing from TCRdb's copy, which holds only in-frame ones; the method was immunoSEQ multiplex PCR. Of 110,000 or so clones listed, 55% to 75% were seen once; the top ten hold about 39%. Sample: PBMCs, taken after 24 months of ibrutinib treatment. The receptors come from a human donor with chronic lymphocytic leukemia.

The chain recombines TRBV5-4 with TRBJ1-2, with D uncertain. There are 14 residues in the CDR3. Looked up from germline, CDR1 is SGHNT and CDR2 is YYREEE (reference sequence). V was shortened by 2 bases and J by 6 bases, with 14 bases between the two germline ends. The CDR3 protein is CASSLNRQSHGYTF. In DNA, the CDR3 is TGTGCCAGCAGCTTAAATCGCCAGAGTCATGGCTACACCTTC. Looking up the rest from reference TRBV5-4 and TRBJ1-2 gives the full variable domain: ETGVTQSPTHLIKTRGQQVTLRCSSQSGHNTVSWYQQALGQGPQFIFQYYREEENGRGNFPPRFSGLQFPNYSSELNVNALELDDSALYLCASSLNRQSHGYTFGSGTRLTVV.

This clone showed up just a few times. In DNA form, the CDR3 reads TGTGCCAGCACTATTGAACAGGGGGCCACCGGGGAGCTGTTTTTT. It encodes CASTIEQGATGELFF. V and J are TRBV28 and TRBJ2-2; 9 bases line up with TRBD1. The CDR3 extends over 15 amino acids. Germline CDR1 MDHEN, CDR2 SYDVKM. V was pared by 7 bases and J by 4 bases, with 7 bases of the junction left unmatched.

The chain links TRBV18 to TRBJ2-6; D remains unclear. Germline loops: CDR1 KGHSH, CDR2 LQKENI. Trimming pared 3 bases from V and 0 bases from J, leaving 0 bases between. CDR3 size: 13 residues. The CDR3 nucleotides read TGTGCCAGCTCACCCTCTGGGGCCAACGTCCTGACTTTC. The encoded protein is CASSPSGANVLTF.

CDR3 nucleotides: TGTGCCAGCAGTTTGGGAGGCATCACAGATACGCAGTATTTT. Amino acids: CASSLGGITDTQYF. The rearrangement links TRBV6-5 to TRBJ2-3; D possibly corresponds to TRBD2 (6 bases). The CDR3 sequence is 14 residues long. V was shortened by 4 bases and J by 2 bases, with 10 bases between the two germline ends. Germline CDR1 is MNHEY and CDR2 is SVGAGI.

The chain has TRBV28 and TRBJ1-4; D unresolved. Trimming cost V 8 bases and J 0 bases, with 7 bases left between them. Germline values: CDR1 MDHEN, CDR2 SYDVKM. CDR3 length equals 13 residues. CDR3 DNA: TGTGCCAGCCGCCCCCCAACTAATGAAAAACTGTTTTTT. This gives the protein CASRPPTNEKLFF.

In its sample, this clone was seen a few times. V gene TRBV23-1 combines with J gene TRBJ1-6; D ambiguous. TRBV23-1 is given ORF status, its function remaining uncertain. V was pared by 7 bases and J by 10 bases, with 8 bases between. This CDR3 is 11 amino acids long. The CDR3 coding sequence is TGCGCCAGCAATAAGGAGTCACCCCTCCACTTT. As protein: CASNKESPLHF.

In DNA, the CDR3 is TGTGCCAGCAGCTCCCTTAGCTCCTACAATGAGCAGTTCTTC. This gives the protein CASSSLSSYNEQFF. The chain employs TRBV7-2 and TRBJ2-1; D unresolved. Germline assignment: CDR1 SGHTA and CDR2 FQGNSA. This CDR3 has 14 amino acids. V was shortened by 4 bases and J by 0 bases, with 7 bases between the two germline ends. Full variable domain (outside the CDR3, taken from reference TRBV7-2 and TRBJ2-1): GAGVSQSPSNKVTEKGKDVELRCDPISGHTALYWYRQSLGQGLEFLIYFQGNSAPDKSGLPSDRFSAERTGGSVSTLTIQRTQQEDSAVYLCASSSLSSYNEQFFGPGTRLTVL.

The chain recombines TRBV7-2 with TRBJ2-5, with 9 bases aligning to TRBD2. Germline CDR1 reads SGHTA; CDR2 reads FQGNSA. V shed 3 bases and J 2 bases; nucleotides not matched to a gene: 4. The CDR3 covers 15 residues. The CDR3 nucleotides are TGTGCCAGCAGCTTGATAGCGGGGGCTCAAGAGACCCAGTACTTC. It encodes CASSLIAGAQETQYF.

The CDR3 DNA sequence: TGCGCCAGCAGTGCCCCCCAGGAAACCCTGGAAAACATTCAGTACTTC. This codes for CASSAPQETLENIQYF. The chain carries TRBV5-1 and TRBJ2-4, with no clear D. This CDR3 region has 16 residues. Germline V gene data show CDR1 as SGHRS and CDR2 as YFSETQ. V shed 5 bases and J shed 5 bases, with 20 bases lying between them. The full variable domain, in which reference TRBV5-1 and TRBJ2-4 provide the parts outside the CDR3, is KAGVTQTPRYLIKTRGQQVTLSCSPISGHRSVSWYQQTPGQGLQFLFEYFSETQRNKGNFPGRFSGRQFSNSRSEMNVSTLELGDSALYLCASSAPQETLENIQYFGAGTRLSVL.

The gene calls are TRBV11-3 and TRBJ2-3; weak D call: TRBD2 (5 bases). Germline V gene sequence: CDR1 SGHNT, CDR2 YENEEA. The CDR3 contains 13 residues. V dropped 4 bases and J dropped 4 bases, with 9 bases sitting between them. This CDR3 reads CASSSLAPDTQYF. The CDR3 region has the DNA TGTGCCAGCAGCTCCCTAGCTCCAGATACGCAGTATTTT.

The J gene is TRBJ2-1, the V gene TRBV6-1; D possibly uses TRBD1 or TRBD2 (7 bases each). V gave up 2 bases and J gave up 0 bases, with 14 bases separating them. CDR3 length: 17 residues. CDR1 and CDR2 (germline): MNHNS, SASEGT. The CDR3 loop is CASSERAGGDSYNEQFF. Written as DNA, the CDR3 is TGTGCCAGCAGTGAACGGGCAGGGGGGGACTCCTACAATGAGCAGTTCTTC.

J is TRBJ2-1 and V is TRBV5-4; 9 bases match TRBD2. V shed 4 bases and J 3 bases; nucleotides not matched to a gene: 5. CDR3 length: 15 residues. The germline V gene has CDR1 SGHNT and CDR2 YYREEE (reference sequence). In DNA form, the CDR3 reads TGTGCCAGCAGCCAGGGACTAGCAGACTACAATGAGCAGTTCTTC. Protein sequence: CASSQGLADYNEQFF. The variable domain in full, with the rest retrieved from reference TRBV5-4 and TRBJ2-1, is ETGVTQSPTHLIKTRGQQVTLRCSSQSGHNTVSWYQQALGQGPQFIFQYYREEENGRGNFPPRFSGLQFPNYSSELNVNALELDDSALYLCASSQGLADYNEQFFGPGTRLTVL.

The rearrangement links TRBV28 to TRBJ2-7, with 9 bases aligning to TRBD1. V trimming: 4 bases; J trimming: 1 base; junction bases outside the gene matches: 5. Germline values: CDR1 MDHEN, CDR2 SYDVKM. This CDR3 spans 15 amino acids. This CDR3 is CASSSGQGGSYEQYF. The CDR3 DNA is TGTGCCAGCAGTTCGGGACAGGGAGGTTCCTACGAGCAGTACTTC.

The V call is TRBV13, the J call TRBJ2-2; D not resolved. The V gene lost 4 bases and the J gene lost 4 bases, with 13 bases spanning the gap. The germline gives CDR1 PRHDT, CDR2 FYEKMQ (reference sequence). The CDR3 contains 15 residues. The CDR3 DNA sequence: TGTGCCAGCAGCTCTTTATCCGCTCCCACCGGGGAGCTGTTTTTT. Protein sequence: CASSSLSAPTGELFF.

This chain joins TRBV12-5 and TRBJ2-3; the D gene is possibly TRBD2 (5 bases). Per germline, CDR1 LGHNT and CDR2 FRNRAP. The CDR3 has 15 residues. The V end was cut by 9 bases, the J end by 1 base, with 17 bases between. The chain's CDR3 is CASGKGLMGTDTQYF. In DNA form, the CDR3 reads TGTGCTAGCGGAAAAGGACTTATGGGCACAGATACGCAGTATTTT.

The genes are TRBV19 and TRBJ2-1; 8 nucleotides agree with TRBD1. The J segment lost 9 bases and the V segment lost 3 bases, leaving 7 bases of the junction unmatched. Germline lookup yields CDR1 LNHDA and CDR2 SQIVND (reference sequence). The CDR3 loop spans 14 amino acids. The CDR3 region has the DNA TGTGCCAGTAGTATGGGGCAGGGGGCCGGTGAGCAGTTCTTC. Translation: CASSMGQGAGEQFF. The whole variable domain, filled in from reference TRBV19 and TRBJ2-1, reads DGGITQSPKYLFRKEGQNVTLSCEQNLNHDAMYWYRQDPGQGLRLIYYSQIVNDFQKGDIAEGYSVSREKKESFPLTVTSAQKNPTAFYLCASSMGQGAGEQFFGPGTRLTVL.

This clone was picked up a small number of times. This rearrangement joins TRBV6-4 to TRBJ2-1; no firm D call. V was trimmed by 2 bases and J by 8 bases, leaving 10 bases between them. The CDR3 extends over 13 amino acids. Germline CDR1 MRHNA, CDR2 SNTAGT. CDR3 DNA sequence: TGTGCCAGCAGTGACGAAAACGGTTATGAGCAGTTCTTC. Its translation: CASSDENGYEQFF.

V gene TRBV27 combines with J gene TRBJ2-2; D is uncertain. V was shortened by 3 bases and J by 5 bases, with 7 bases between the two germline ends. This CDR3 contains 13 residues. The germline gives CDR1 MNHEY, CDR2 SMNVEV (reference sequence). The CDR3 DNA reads TGTGCCAGCAGTTTCTTGGGGACCGGGGAGCTGTTTTTT. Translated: CASSFLGTGELFF.

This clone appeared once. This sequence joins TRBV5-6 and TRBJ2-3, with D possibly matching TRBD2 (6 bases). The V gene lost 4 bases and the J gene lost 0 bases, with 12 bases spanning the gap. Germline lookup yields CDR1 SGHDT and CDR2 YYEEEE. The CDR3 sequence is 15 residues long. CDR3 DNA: TGTGCCAGCAGCAGGGGAGGAACTAGCACAGATACGCAGTATTTT. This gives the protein CASSRGGTSTDTQYF.

The DNA for the CDR3 is TGTGCCAGCAGCCAAGGATCACAGGTGGAGACCCAGTACTTC. Amino acids: CASSQGSQVETQYF. The chain employs TRBV4-2 and TRBJ2-5; TRBD1 is a possible D gene (5 bases). The CDR3 runs to 14 residues. Germline V gene sequence: CDR1 LGHNA, CDR2 YNFKEQ. Trimming removed 1 base at V and 5 bases at J, with 11 bases between.

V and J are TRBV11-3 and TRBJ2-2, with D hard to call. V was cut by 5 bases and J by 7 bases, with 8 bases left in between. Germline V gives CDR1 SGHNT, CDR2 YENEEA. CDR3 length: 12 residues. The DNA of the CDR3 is TGTGCCAGCAGCCCTCTGGGCGGGGAGCTGTTTTTT. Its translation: CASSPLGGELFF.

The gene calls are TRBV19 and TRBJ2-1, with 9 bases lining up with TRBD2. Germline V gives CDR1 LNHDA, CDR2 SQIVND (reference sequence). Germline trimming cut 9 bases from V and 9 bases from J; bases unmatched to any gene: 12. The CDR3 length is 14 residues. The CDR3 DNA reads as TGTGCCAGCACCCGGGCGGGGGGGCGACTTGAGCAGTTCTTC. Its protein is CASTRAGGRLEQFF.

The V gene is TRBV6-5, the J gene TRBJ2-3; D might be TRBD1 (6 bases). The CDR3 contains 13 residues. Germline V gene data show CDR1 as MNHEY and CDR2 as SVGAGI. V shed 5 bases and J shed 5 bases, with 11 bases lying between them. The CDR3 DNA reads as TGTGCCAGCAGTCTCTCAGGGGAAGATACGCAGTATTTT. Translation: CASSLSGEDTQYF.

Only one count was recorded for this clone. CDR3 coding DNA: TGTGCCAGCAGCGCAGGGGCGGGGGCCCGGAATACGCAGTATTTT. This encodes CASSAGAGARNTQYF. The V gene is TRBV9, the J gene TRBJ2-3; possibly TRBD2 for D (7 bases). CDR1 and CDR2 (germline): SGDLS, YYNGEE. Trimming stripped 3 bases from V and 7 bases from J, with 18 bases between. This CDR3 comprises 15 residues.

The CDR3 DNA follows: TGTGCCAGCAGTTCGGGACAGGGGGCAGATACGCAGTATTTT. Translated: CASSSGQGADTQYF. The chain joins TRBV28 to TRBJ2-3; 11 bases match TRBD1. This CDR3 has 14 amino acids. J lost 4 bases, V lost 4 bases, and 1 base had no gene match. CDR1 is MDHEN and CDR2 is SYDVKM in the germline V gene. The full variable domain, with the rest looked up from reference TRBV28 and TRBJ2-3, is DVKVTQSSRYLVKRTGEKVFLECVQDMDHENMFWYRQDPGLGLRLIYFSYDVKMKEKGDIPEGYSVSREKKERFSLILESASTNQTSMYLCASSSGQGADTQYFGPGTRLTVL.

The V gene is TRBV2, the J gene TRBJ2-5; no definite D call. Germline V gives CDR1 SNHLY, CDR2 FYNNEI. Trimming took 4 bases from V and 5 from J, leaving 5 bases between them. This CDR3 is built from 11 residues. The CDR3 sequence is CASSVRETQYF. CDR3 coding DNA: TGTGCCAGCAGTGTGCGGGAGACCCAGTACTTC.

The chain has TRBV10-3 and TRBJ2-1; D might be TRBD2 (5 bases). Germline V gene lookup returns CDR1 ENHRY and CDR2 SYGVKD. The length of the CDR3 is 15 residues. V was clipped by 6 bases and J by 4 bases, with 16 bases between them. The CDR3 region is CAIRGAGEIYNEQFF. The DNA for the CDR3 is TGTGCCATCAGGGGTGCCGGGGAGATTTACAATGAGCAGTTCTTC.

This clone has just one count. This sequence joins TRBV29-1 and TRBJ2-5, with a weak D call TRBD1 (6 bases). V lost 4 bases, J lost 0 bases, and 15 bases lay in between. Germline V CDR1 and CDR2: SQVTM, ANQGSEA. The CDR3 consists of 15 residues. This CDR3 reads CSVVARGRNQETQYF. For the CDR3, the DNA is TGCAGCGTTGTTGCCAGGGGCCGTAACCAAGAGACCCAGTACTTC.

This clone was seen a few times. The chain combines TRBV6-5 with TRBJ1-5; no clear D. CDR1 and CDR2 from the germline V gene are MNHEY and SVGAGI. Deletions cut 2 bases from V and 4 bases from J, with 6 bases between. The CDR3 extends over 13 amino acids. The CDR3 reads CASSYGRNQPQHF. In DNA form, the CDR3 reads TGTGCCAGCAGTTACGGTCGAAATCAGCCCCAGCATTTT.

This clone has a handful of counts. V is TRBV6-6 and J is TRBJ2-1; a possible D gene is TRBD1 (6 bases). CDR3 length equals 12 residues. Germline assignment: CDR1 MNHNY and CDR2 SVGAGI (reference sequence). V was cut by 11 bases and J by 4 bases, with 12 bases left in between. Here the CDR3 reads CAARGAYNEQFF. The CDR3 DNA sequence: TGTGCCGCCAGGGGAGCGTACAATGAGCAGTTCTTC.